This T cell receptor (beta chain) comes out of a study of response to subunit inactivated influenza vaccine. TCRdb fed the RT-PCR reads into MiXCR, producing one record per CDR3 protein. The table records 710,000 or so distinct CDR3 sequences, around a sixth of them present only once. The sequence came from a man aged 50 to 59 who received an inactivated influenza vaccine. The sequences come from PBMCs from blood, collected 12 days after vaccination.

The DNA of the CDR3 is TGCGCCAGCAGTCAAAGGGCCCCCCAGAGGCTTAGGATCCTATTCTACGAGCAGTACTTC. This translates into CASSQRAPQRLRILFYEQYF. The rearrangement uses TRBV23-1 and TRBJ2-7; unclear D gene. TRBV23-1 is identified as an open reading frame with a role that is uncertain. Trimming stripped 2 bases from V and 3 bases from J, with 29 bases between. The CDR3 runs to 20 residues.